Each of the 26 T cell receptor beta chains below was sequenced from the same sample in a study of shared clonotypes between healthy human individuals. Libraries were prepared by immunoSEQ multiplex PCR; TCRdb keeps only in-frame clonotypes and omits some of them. The table shows approximately 460,000 clones, with more than 70% occurring only once. Sequenced: PBMCs. The receptors come from a woman aged 40 to 55 in good health. Some clones in this sample may be carry-over from other donors' samples.

The V and J genes are TRBV29-1 and TRBJ1-2, with D possibly matching TRBD1 (6 bases). The germline V gene encodes CDR1 SQVTM and CDR2 ANQGSEA. The CDR3 has 13 amino acids. Deletions cut 7 bases from V and 5 bases from J, with 17 bases between. CDR3 in DNA: TGCAGCGAATCGACAGGCTCTCTTTATGGCTACACCTTC. Translation gives CSESTGSLYGYTF.

For this clone: The junction departs from germline at one end; a sequencing error may be responsible. V usage is TRBV2 and J usage is TRBJ2-2; TRBD2 matches 7 bases. The CDR3 loop spans 14 amino acids. Germline-derived CDR1 and CDR2 are SNHLY and FYNNEI. In nucleotides, the CDR3 is TGTACCAGCAGTGGGACTACCATCACCGGGGAGCCGTTTTTT. It codes for CTSSGTTITGEPFF.

As regards this clone: Other DNA sequences in the same sample also yield this CDR3. The chain recombines TRBV5-4 with TRBJ2-5; no clear D. V lost 0 bases and J 0 bases, leaving 3 bases between the germline ends. The CDR3 consists of 13 residues. Germline V gene data show CDR1 as SGHNT and CDR2 as YYREEE (reference sequence). CDR3 in amino acids: CASSLGDQETQYF. CDR3 in DNA: TGTGCCAGCAGCTTGGGAGACCAAGAGACCCAGTACTTC. Full variable domain (rest looked up from reference TRBV5-4 and TRBJ2-5): ETGVTQSPTHLIKTRGQQVTLRCSSQSGHNTVSWYQQALGQGPQFIFQYYREEENGRGNFPPRFSGLQFPNYSSELNVNALELDDSALYLCASSLGDQETQYFGPGTRLLVL.

This clone was picked up one time. A read error is likely here: a far larger clone is one base away. The gene calls are TRBV28 and TRBJ2-6, with D maybe TRBD2 (6 bases). Germline CDR1 MDHEN, CDR2 SYDVKM. This CDR3 is built from 18 residues. The CDR3 bases are TGTGCCAGCAGTTTCCAGGCGGGACGGGACTCTGGGGCCAACGTCCTGGCTTTC. Translation: CASSFQAGRDSGANVLAF.

As to this clone: This sequence may be a read error, since a much larger clone differs from it by one base. The chain carries TRBV7-9 and TRBJ1-2; D unresolved. The V end was cut by 1 base, the J end by 2 bases, with 5 bases between. The CDR3 runs to 13 residues. From germline, CDR1 is SEHNR and CDR2 FQNEAQ (reference sequence). CDR3 bases: TGTGCCAGCAGCTTAGGGGGAAACTATGGCTACACCTTC. Translating gives CASSLGGNYGYTF.

This clone was observed at least ten times. This same CDR3 is encoded by further DNA sequences in the sample. This chain links TRBV18 with TRBJ2-7; the D is unclear. The ends were cut back, 2 bases at V and 0 bases at J, with 5 bases in the middle. Germline CDR1 reads KGHSH; CDR2 reads LQKENI. The CDR3 runs 13 residues. CDR3 sequence: CASSPDLSYEQYF. The CDR3, as DNA: TGTGCCAGCTCACCAGACCTCTCCTACGAGCAGTACTTC.

This chain links TRBV21-1 with TRBJ2-4; the table's TRBD1 call for D was not verified on the DNA. TRBV21-1 is noted as a pseudogene. CDR3 length: 14 amino acids. Written as DNA, the CDR3 is TGTGCCAGCAAGGGGGTTAGGGCCAAAAACATTCAGTACTTC. This gives the protein CASKGVRAKNIQYF.

Worth noting for this clone: Other DNA sequences from this sample encode an identical CDR3 as well. The chain joins TRBV30 to TRBJ2-7, with D hard to call. Germline lookup yields CDR1 GTSNPN and CDR2 SVGIG (reference sequence). The V end was cut by 0 bases, the J end by 4 bases, with 4 bases between. This CDR3 region has 11 residues. The CDR3 loop reads CAWSVGYEQYF. The DNA for the CDR3 is TGTGCCTGGAGTGTGGGTTACGAGCAGTACTTC. Variable domain in full (rest from reference TRBV30 and TRBJ2-7): SQTIHQWPATLVQPVGSPLSLECTVEGTSNPNLYWYRQAAGRGLQLLFYSVGIGQISSEVPQNLSASRPQDRQFILSSKKLLLSDSGFYLCAWSVGYEQYFGPGTRLTVT.

The genes are TRBV18 and TRBJ2-5; 9 bases are shared with TRBD1. Per the germline V gene, CDR1 is KGHSH and CDR2 is LQKENI. The CDR3 consists of 17 residues. J gave up 4 bases and V 4 bases, and 13 bases lay outside the gene matches. DNA of the CDR3: TGTGCCAGCTCACACCCCCCGATTTCGACAGGGGGAGAGACCCAGTACTTC. Translating it yields CASSHPPISTGGETQYF.

Concerning this clone: A single base separates this from a much larger clone, so it may be a read error. The chain combines TRBV30 with TRBJ2-7; TRBD1 matches 8 bases. The ends lost 3 bases at V and 12 bases at J; junction bases unmatched: 7. The CDR3 consists of 11 residues. Looked up from germline, CDR1 is GTSNPN and CDR2 is SVGIG (reference sequence). The DNA of the CDR3 is TGTGCCTGGAGCCCGATGGACAGGGTGTACTTC. It yields the protein CAWSPMDRVYF.

In regard to this clone: Just one base apart from a much larger clone, this may be a read error. Because the CDR3 is missing its conserved closing phenylalanine or tryptophan, this is likely a read error. This chain links TRBV7-3 with TRBJ2-2; 12 bases are shared with TRBD2. V shed 5 bases and J 0 bases; nucleotides not matched to a gene: 10. CDR3 size: 19 residues. The V gene's germline CDR1 is SGHTA and CDR2 FQGTGA. CDR3 residues: CASSPRASGRDSNTGELFS. CDR3 coding DNA: TGTGCCAGCAGCCCAAGGGCTAGCGGGAGGGACTCGAACACCGGGGAGCTGTTTTCT.

The rearrangement uses TRBV10-3 and TRBJ2-1; D is perhaps TRBD1 (5 bases). This CDR3 has 13 amino acids. Germline V CDR1 and CDR2: ENHRY, SYGVKD. Trimming cost V 1 base and J 9 bases, with 10 bases left between them. CDR3 nucleotides: TGTGCCATCAGTGAGTTGCAGGGAAGTGAGCAGTTCTTC. Translating gives CAISELQGSEQFF.

This clone was picked up one time. The gene calls are TRBV4-3 and TRBJ1-2, with D perhaps matching TRBD1 (6 bases). Between the trimmed V and J ends, which lost 0 bases and 8 bases, there was a span of 13 bases. Germline CDR1 and CDR2: LGHNA and YSLEER. The CDR3 consists of 14 residues. The CDR3, as DNA: TGCGCCAGCAGCCAAGACGTTGGACAGCGGGGCTACACCTTC. Residues: CASSQDVGQRGYTF.

The chain combines TRBV30 with TRBJ1-2; D remains ambiguous. This CDR3 is 11 amino acids long. The V end was cut by 4 bases, the J end by 5 bases, with 8 bases between. The germline V gene has CDR1 GTSNPN and CDR2 SVGIG (reference sequence). The CDR3 sequence is CAWKSEYGYTF. CDR3 nucleotide sequence: TGTGCCTGGAAGTCAGAGTATGGCTACACCTTC. Drawing the rest from reference TRBV30 and TRBJ1-2, the complete variable domain is SQTIHQWPATLVQPVGSPLSLECTVEGTSNPNLYWYRQAAGRGLQLLFYSVGIGQISSEVPQNLSASRPQDRQFILSSKKLLLSDSGFYLCAWKSEYGYTFGSGTRLTVV.

Turning to this clone: Distinct nucleotide sequences in the sample also encode this CDR3. The V gene is TRBV20-1, the J gene TRBJ2-5; D ambiguous. Germline loops: CDR1 DFQATT, CDR2 SNEGSKA (reference sequence). V dropped 4 bases and J dropped 2 bases, with 5 bases sitting between them. This CDR3 is built from 11 residues. The CDR3 region has the DNA TGCAGTGCTACAGTTCAAGAGACCCAGTACTTC. It translates to CSATVQETQYF.

Of note for this clone: A junction boundary mismatches the germline segment, possibly from a read error. This chain links TRBV7-2 with TRBJ1-1, with 11 bases matching TRBD1. Germline CDR1 and CDR2: SGHTA and FQGNSA. This CDR3 is 16 amino acids long. The CDR3 region has the DNA TGTGCCAGCAGCTTCTCCGGGACAGGGGGTCGGGCTGAGGCTTTCTTT. Translating it yields CASSFSGTGGRAEAFF.

The chain has TRBV18 and TRBJ2-2, with 13 nucleotides matching TRBD2. V was clipped by 3 bases and J by 3 bases; unmatched bases: 10. The CDR3 extends over 19 amino acids. Per the germline V gene, CDR1 is KGHSH and CDR2 is LQKENI. The CDR3 region has the DNA TGTGCCAGCTCACCGATATGGACTAGCGGGAGCCCCGACACCGGGGAGCTGTTTTTT. Encoded protein: CASSPIWTSGSPDTGELFF.

V usage is TRBV5-1 and J usage is TRBJ2-6; no firm D call. Trimming took 3 bases from V and 1 from J, leaving 5 bases between them. There are 14 residues in the CDR3. From germline, CDR1 is SGHRS and CDR2 YFSETQ. CDR3 loop: CASSSTSGANVLTF. Here the CDR3 DNA reads TGCGCCAGCAGCTCGACTTCTGGGGCCAACGTCCTGACTTTC. The variable domain in full, completed from reference TRBV5-1 and TRBJ2-6, reads KAGVTQTPRYLIKTRGQQVTLSCSPISGHRSVSWYQQTPGQGLQFLFEYFSETQRNKGNFPGRFSGRQFSNSRSEMNVSTLELGDSALYLCASSSTSGANVLTFGAGSRLTVL.

The chain carries TRBV28 and TRBJ2-7; possible D gene TRBD2, 5 bases. The germline V gene has CDR1 MDHEN and CDR2 SYDVKM. The V gene lost 2 bases and the J gene lost 6 bases, with 14 bases spanning the gap. This CDR3 is 14 amino acids long. The CDR3 DNA is TGTGCCAGCAGTTTAGGTGGACCCCGGGGCGAGCAGTACTTC. Translating gives CASSLGGPRGEQYF. The entire variable domain, with the rest obtained from reference TRBV28 and TRBJ2-7, is as follows: DVKVTQSSRYLVKRTGEKVFLECVQDMDHENMFWYRQDPGLGLRLIYFSYDVKMKEKGDIPEGYSVSREKKERFSLILESASTNQTSMYLCASSLGGPRGEQYFGPGTRLTVT.

The CDR3 sequence: CASSFTLLRQGGQETQYF. In nucleotides, the CDR3 is TGTGCCAGCAGCTTCACCCTACTTAGACAGGGAGGCCAGGAGACCCAGTACTTC. The V call is TRBV7-2, the J call TRBJ2-5; a possible D gene is TRBD1 (7 bases). The CDR3 is 18 residues long. The germline V gene has CDR1 SGHTA and CDR2 FQGNSA. Trimming stripped 3 bases from V and 5 bases from J, with 25 bases between.

This clone has ten or more counts. The CDR3 DNA follows: TGTGCCAGCAGCTTAGACTCAGGGGGTGGGGATACGCAGTATTTT. This gives the protein CASSLDSGGGDTQYF. The chain recombines TRBV11-2 with TRBJ2-3; 7 bases align to TRBD1. Germline V gene sequence: CDR1 SGHAT, CDR2 FQNNGV. The CDR3 covers 15 residues. Losses at the gene ends were 0 bases for V and 6 bases for J; bases not matched to a gene: 6.

V usage is TRBV7-3 and J usage is TRBJ2-4; D is unclear. In germline, CDR1 is SGHTA, CDR2 FQGTGA. With 8 bases removed from V and 3 bases from J, the gap between germline ends came to 11 bases. The CDR3 runs to 13 residues. This CDR3 reads CASRSTDKNIQYF. CDR3 sequence (DNA): TGTGCCAGCCGATCCACGGACAAAAACATTCAGTACTTC.

The CDR3 here is CASSAAERDFNEQFF. DNA of the CDR3: TGTGCCAGCAGCGCCGCGGAGCGGGATTTCAATGAGCAGTTCTTC. The V gene is TRBV9, the J gene TRBJ2-1, with TRBD2 matching 7 bases. Germline lookup yields CDR1 SGDLS and CDR2 YYNGEE. V was clipped by 3 bases and J by 6 bases; unmatched bases: 9. This CDR3 is 15 amino acids long.

The chain combines TRBV9 with TRBJ2-1; 10 bases map to TRBD2. The ends lost 3 bases at V and 3 bases at J; junction bases unmatched: 3. The germline gives CDR1 SGDLS, CDR2 YYNGEE. The CDR3 loop spans 15 amino acids. CDR3 in DNA: TGTGCCAGCAGCGGCCGACTAGCGGGCTACAATGAGCAGTTCTTC. It yields the protein CASSGRLAGYNEQFF.

J is TRBJ2-7 and V is TRBV27; tentatively, D is TRBD2 (5 bases). This CDR3 spans 14 amino acids. V lost 4 bases and J lost 7, with 17 bases in between. Germline loops: CDR1 MNHEY, CDR2 SMNVEV (reference sequence). DNA for the CDR3: TGTGCCAGCAGTTCCGGGCCCGGGGTCGGGGAGCAGTACTTC. This codes for CASSSGPGVGEQYF.

The chain carries TRBV28 and TRBJ2-5; 9 bases agree with TRBD2. CDR1 is MDHEN, CDR2 SYDVKM, per germline. This CDR3 is built from 14 residues. J was trimmed by 4 bases and V by 6 bases; bases with no gene match: 6. CDR3 sequence: CASRFSGSLETQYF. The CDR3 bases are TGTGCCAGCAGGTTTAGCGGGAGTCTAGAGACCCAGTACTTC.